This T cell receptor (beta chain) was identified during a study of cytomegalovirus exposure and HLA in healthy donors. Sequencing was performed with immunoSEQ multiplex PCR; in TCRdb, only in-frame clones are kept and a portion is missing. Here the sample spans 78,000 or so clones, about 96% being singletons. The CDR3 runs to 14 residues. Trimming took 3 bases from V and 6 from J; bases not matched to a gene: 3. Germline CDR1 and CDR2: KGHSH and LQKENI. This TCR derives from a man aged 18-30 years in good health and CMV-seropositive. The sample taken for sequencing was PBMCs. The chain recombines TRBV18 with TRBJ2-1; TRBD2 aligns across 9 bases. CDR3 coding DNA: TGTGCCAGCTCACCGCGGGAGGGCCGCAATGAGCAGTTCTTC. The encoded protein is CASSPREGRNEQFF.